This T cell receptor beta chain was profiled in a study of control samples from healthy donors and cancer patients. Data came from immunoSEQ multiplex PCR; TCRdb stores just in-frame clones and leaves some out. The profile shows 200,000 to 250,000 clones, 90% to 95% of them singletons. The CDR3 consists of 14 residues. Trimming left V 0 bases short and J 1 base short, with 6 bases between. Germline CDR1 reads SEHNR; CDR2 reads FQNEAQ (reference sequence). The sequenced material came from blood. This receptor was obtained from a man in his fifties in good health. V and J are TRBV7-9 and TRBJ1-1, with a tentative D call TRBD1 (5 bases). In nucleotides, the CDR3 is TGTGCCAGCAGCTTAGCGGGGACGAACACTGAAGCTTTCTTT. Encoded protein: CASSLAGTNTEAFF.